The 10 T cell receptor beta chains below all came from one sample that was sequenced in a study of blood T cells in healthy people across ages. A second about 7 to 12 cycle PCR used barcoded and J-beta primers. TCRdb recomputed calls from the 5' RACE reads with MiXCR, one row per CDR3 protein. The sample consists of hundreds of thousands of distinct CDR3 sequences, about 24% of them appearing once. This sample also appeared in a second study, on T cells of mothers and their children.

The specimen sequenced was blood. These receptor sequences come from a boy between 10 and 17 years old in good health.

There are a few counts of this clonotype. This chain links TRBV28 with TRBJ2-1, with 7 bases fitting TRBD1. The V segment lost 7 bases and the J segment 6 bases; nucleotides outside the gene matches: 0. CDR1 is MDHEN and CDR2 is SYDVKM in the germline V gene. This CDR3 region has 11 residues. The CDR3 sequence: CASNRGNEQFF. CDR3 bases: TGTGCCAGCAACAGGGGCAATGAGCAGTTCTTC.

DNA for the CDR3: TGTGCCAGCAGTTGGGGGCCCCTCGGACAGAAAGAATATGGCTACACCTTC. This sequence encodes CASSWGPLGQKEYGYTF. This chain uses TRBV12-3 or TRBV12-4 with TRBJ1-2; tentative D call: TRBD1 (6 bases). With 4 bases removed from V and 5 bases from J, the gap between germline ends came to 23 bases. There are 17 residues in the CDR3.

The rearrangement joins TRBV29-1 to TRBJ1-1; unclear D gene. This CDR3 is 13 amino acids long. With 6 bases removed from V and 0 bases from J, the gap between germline ends came to 11 bases. Per germline, CDR1 SQVTM and CDR2 ANQGSEA. CDR3 region: CSVAGYMNTEAFF. CDR3 nucleotide sequence: TGCAGCGTGGCCGGATATATGAACACTGAAGCTTTCTTT.

This clonotype was seen a few times. The chain links TRBV6-5 to TRBJ2-7; 11 bases are shared with TRBD2. The germline V gene has CDR1 MNHEY and CDR2 SVGAGI. Trimming cost V 4 bases and J 2 bases; bases outside gene matches: 10. This CDR3 comprises 17 residues. The CDR3 loop reads CASSCPTSGDLPYEQYF. CDR3 sequence (DNA): TGTGCCAGCAGTTGCCCGACTAGCGGGGACCTCCCCTACGAGCAGTACTTC.

This clonotype appeared once. The V and J genes are TRBV6-2 or TRBV6-3 and TRBJ1-1, with 10 nucleotides matching TRBD1. This CDR3 comprises 17 residues. Germline V CDR1 and CDR2: MNHEY, SVGEGT. The junction had 10 bases not matched to a gene; V was cut back by 6 bases and J by 0 bases. For the CDR3, the DNA is TGTGCCAGCAGCTTCGCCGGGACAGGGGACATGAACACTGAAGCTTTCTTT. Its translation is CASSFAGTGDMNTEAFF.

This clonotype was recorded a few times. J is TRBJ1-1 and V is TRBV12-3 or TRBV12-4, with TRBD1 as a possible D gene (6 bases). The CDR3 covers 14 residues. The germline V and J ends were trimmed by 7 bases and 0 bases, with 12 bases remaining between them. This CDR3 is CASTPAGVNTEAFF. The CDR3 nucleotides are TGTGCCAGCACCCCAGCAGGGGTGAACACTGAAGCTTTCTTT.

In its sample, this clonotype was seen a few times. CDR3 loop: CASSLAWVRSYNEQFF. The CDR3 bases are TGTGCCAGCAGCTTAGCGTGGGTGAGGAGCTACAATGAGCAGTTCTTC. J is TRBJ2-1 and V is TRBV7-8, with D unclear. CDR1 and CDR2 from the germline V gene are SGHVS and FQNEAQ. This CDR3 region has 16 residues. V lost 0 bases and J lost 3, with 12 bases in between.

V usage is TRBV6-6 and J usage is TRBJ2-5; TRBD1 might be the D (6 bases). The DNA end is a closer match to TRBJ2-7, so the J assignment may be wrong. The CDR3 sequence is 16 residues long. Looked up from germline, CDR1 is MNHNY and CDR2 is SVGAGI (reference sequence). CDR3 loop: CASKRGQGTSSYEQYF. The CDR3 DNA sequence: TGTGCCAGCAAAAGGGGCCAGGGGACCAGTTCCTACGAGCAGTACTTC.

Ten or more counts support this clonotype. V usage is TRBV15 and J usage is TRBJ2-3; D is possibly TRBD2 (5 bases). Germline V CDR1 and CDR2: LNHNV, YYDKDF (reference sequence). The CDR3 runs to 16 residues. V lost 0 bases to trimming and J lost 3 bases, with 13 bases between them. The CDR3 here is CATSRDSRLATDTQYF. The CDR3 DNA reads as TGTGCCACCAGCAGAGATTCTCGTCTAGCTACAGATACGCAGTATTTT.

The chain carries TRBV6-4 and TRBJ2-5, with TRBD1 identical over 11 bases. The J call is doubtful: the DNA matches TRBJ2-1 better. CDR1 is MRHNA, CDR2 SNTAGT, per germline. The CDR3 extends over 16 amino acids. The CDR3 sequence: CASSEAPGQGGNEQFF. CDR3 bases: TGTGCCAGCAGTGAAGCCCCGGGACAGGGGGGCAATGAGCAGTTCTTC.